Below, one T cell receptor (beta chain) is given with its context. Its antigen is not known. Germline V gene sequence: CDR1 MRHNA, CDR2 SNTAGT. V was trimmed by 6 bases and J by 6 bases, leaving 30 bases between them. The CDR3 runs 19 residues. These data belong to a study of graft-versus-host responses after intestinal transplantation. Study-level information: Uniformly, recipients were administered anti-thymocyte globulin induction with subsequent tacrolimus and steroids for approximately three years. Findings of the study overall: Investigators detected GvH clones in recipient marrow, with some emerging earlier in ileum or blood.

Generated by immunoSEQ multiplex PCR, the TCRdb table keeps only in-frame clones and is missing some. The sample carries about 47,000 clones, about 93% recorded once. The TCR sequence derives from a human patient who received an intestinal transplant, so some T cells may come from the graft donor. This specimen was PBMCs, taken 750 to 800 days after a first intestinal transplant, on the day of a second. This sequence joins TRBV6-4 and TRBJ2-1; D possibly corresponds to TRBD1 (7 bases). CDR3 bases: TGTGCCAGCAGCGTTACAGGGGCGCGGGGTAGCGGACAACCCAATGAGCAGTTCTTC. Its protein is CASSVTGARGSGQPNEQFF.